These 25 T cell receptor beta chains originate from one sample sequenced in a study of regulatory T cells in long-lasting Graves disease. Time point in this sample: newly diagnosed GD, antithyroid drugs for less than 3 months. From PBMCs, RNA was extracted and then used to make the TCR library. Construction of TCR beta libraries relied on iRepertoire HTBI primers and on Arm-PCR targeting CDR3 regions. One entry per CDR3 protein results from TCRdb running MiXCR on the multiplex PCR reads. The sample consists of under 250,000 distinct CDR3 sequences, less than 20% of them appearing once. This sample also appeared in a second study, on T cells in Graves' hyperthyroidism and ophthalmopathy.

Sequencing was performed on peripheral blood mononuclear cells (PBMCs), taken at new diagnosis, from a patient treated with antithyroid drugs. These receptors were collected from a woman between 25 and 40 years old with Graves disease.

The sample holds many counts of this clonotype. The chain joins TRBV19 to TRBJ1-5; no clear D. This CDR3 has 14 residues. Trimming took 6 bases from V and 6 from J, leaving 15 bases between them. CDR1 and CDR2 from the germline V gene are LNHDA and SQIVND (reference sequence). The CDR3 bases are TGTGCCAGTAGCCCTGATTCGTGGGGTCAGCCCCAGCATTTT. This translates into CASSPDSWGQPQHF.

This clonotype was seen at least ten times. The V and J genes are TRBV4-1 and TRBJ1-5; no definite D call. The CDR3 extends over 13 amino acids. The ends were cut back, 4 bases at V and 7 bases at J, with 11 bases in the middle. Per germline, CDR1 MGHRA and CDR2 YSYEKL. The DNA for the CDR3 is TGCGCCAGCAGCCCCGTGGGGAGGCAGCCCCAGCATTTT. The encoded protein is CASSPVGRQPQHF.

Notes on this clonotype: A single base separates this from a much larger clone, so it may be a read error. The chain employs TRBV27 and TRBJ2-2; no reliable D call. CDR1 is MNHEY, CDR2 SMNVEV, per germline (reference sequence). This CDR3 contains 13 residues. The germline V and J ends were trimmed by 5 bases and 7 bases, with 11 bases remaining between them. In nucleotides, the CDR3 is TGTGCCAGCAGTATCAGTGTGATCGGGGAGCTGTTTTTT. Translation: CASSISVIGELFF.

V usage is TRBV27 and J usage is TRBJ1-6, with D unresolved. Trimming took 3 bases from V and 10 from J, leaving 19 bases between them. The CDR3 contains 16 residues. Looked up from germline, CDR1 is MNHEY and CDR2 is SMNVEV (reference sequence). This CDR3 is CASSFLPEGFESPLHF. The CDR3 bases are TGTGCCAGCAGTTTCCTCCCTGAAGGGTTCGAATCACCCCTCCACTTT.

This clonotype was counted ten times or more. The V and J genes are TRBV30 and TRBJ1-1; D unclear. The CDR3 extends over 13 amino acids. Deletions cut 2 bases from V and 1 base from J, with 8 bases between. In germline, CDR1 is GTSNPN, CDR2 SVGIG (reference sequence). The CDR3 coding sequence is TGTGCCTGGAGTACGGCGGCGAACACTGAAGCTTTCTTT. It yields the protein CAWSTAANTEAFF.

Ten or more counts support this clonotype. The chain uses TRBV6-2 or TRBV6-3 and TRBJ1-5; the D is unclear. The CDR3 spans 14 residues. The V and J ends lost 8 bases and 1 base respectively, with 12 bases between them. CDR1 is MNHEY and CDR2 is SVGEGT in the germline V gene. The CDR3 protein is CASRPSGSNQPQHF. CDR3 nucleotide sequence: TGTGCCAGCCGCCCCAGCGGGAGCAATCAGCCCCAGCATTTT.

This clonotype was recorded many times. The chain joins TRBV6-2 or TRBV6-3 to TRBJ1-5; D ambiguous. Germline CDR1 and CDR2: MNHEY and SVGEGT. V lost 2 bases to trimming and J lost 4 bases, with 9 bases between them. This CDR3 spans 14 amino acids. This CDR3 reads CASSYGRDNQPQHF. For the CDR3, the DNA is TGTGCCAGCAGTTACGGGCGGGATAATCAGCCCCAGCATTTT.

The gene calls are TRBV20-1 and TRBJ1-5; D remains ambiguous. CDR1 and CDR2 (germline): DFQATT, SNEGSKA (reference sequence). The ends were cut back, 3 bases at V and 3 bases at J, with 6 bases in the middle. There are 12 residues in the CDR3. CDR3 residues: CSARGNNQPQHF. CDR3 DNA sequence: TGCAGTGCTAGGGGGAACAATCAGCCCCAGCATTTT.

The chain employs TRBV6-1 and TRBJ1-4; TRBD1 might be the D (5 bases). Per the germline V gene, CDR1 is MNHNS and CDR2 is SASEGT. Trimming took 5 bases from V and 7 from J, leaving 17 bases between them. The CDR3 runs 15 residues. This chain's CDR3 is CASSTGYRGLEKLFF. Written as DNA, the CDR3 is TGTGCCAGCAGTACAGGATACCGGGGCCTTGAAAAACTGTTTTTT.

In its sample, this clonotype was seen many times. This chain uses TRBV6-5 with TRBJ1-1; 9 bases are shared with TRBD1. The V gene end was trimmed by 2 bases and the J gene end by 8 bases; junction bases not matched to a gene: 6. Germline CDR1 MNHEY, CDR2 SVGAGI. This CDR3 has 14 amino acids. CDR3 protein: CASSYLRDRDEAFF. In nucleotides, the CDR3 is TGTGCCAGCAGTTACCTACGGGACAGGGACGAAGCTTTCTTT.

Notes on this clonotype: At one boundary the junction diverges from the germline segment, which might be a read error. V usage is TRBV20-1 and J usage is TRBJ2-7; no reliable D call. The CDR3 runs 14 residues. In germline, CDR1 is DFQATT, CDR2 SNEGSKA (reference sequence). The CDR3 DNA sequence: TGCAGTGCTAGAGATTGGAAGGATTCTTACGAGCAGTGCTTC. Its translation: CSARDWKDSYEQCF.

The chain combines TRBV3-1 with TRBJ1-1, with D unclear. The V end lost 3 bases, the J end lost 1 base, and 6 bases lay between the germline ends. CDR1 is LGHDT, CDR2 YNNKEL, per germline (reference sequence). This CDR3 contains 13 residues. CDR3 coding DNA: TGTGCCAGCAGCCAGTCAGGGAACACTGAAGCTTTCTTT. Amino acids: CASSQSGNTEAFF.

This clonotype was found many times. The genes are TRBV6-1 and TRBJ1-4; the D is unclear. The germline V gene encodes CDR1 MNHNS and CDR2 SASEGT. The CDR3 has 13 amino acids. Trimming took 7 bases from V and 5 from J, leaving 11 bases between them. CDR3 residues: CASNKLGNEKLFF. The CDR3 DNA sequence: TGTGCCAGCAACAAGTTAGGGAATGAAAAACTGTTTTTT.

This clonotype showed up just a few times. The chain uses TRBV30 and TRBJ1-5; D is possibly TRBD1 (6 bases). Trimming took off 2 bases at V and 6 bases at J, with 11 bases between the two ends. The germline CDR1 and CDR2 sequences are GTSNPN and SVGIG (reference sequence). The CDR3 loop spans 13 amino acids. CDR3 amino acids: CAWSWGQGQPQHF. CDR3 in DNA: TGTGCCTGGAGTTGGGGGCAGGGTCAGCCCCAGCATTTT.

This clonotype came up a few times. Sequence at one end of the junction differs from germline and may be a read error. The chain is built from TRBV10-3 and TRBJ1-4, with D maybe TRBD1 (5 bases). The CDR3 covers 14 residues. Germline V gives CDR1 ENHRY, CDR2 SYGVKD. CDR3 region: CAISESGGYEKLFF. The CDR3 DNA sequence: TGTGCCATCAGTGAGTCGGGGGGATATGAGAAACTGTTTTTT.

This clonotype appeared a few times. The rearrangement uses TRBV20-1 and TRBJ1-5; D gene ambiguous. This CDR3 contains 12 residues. Germline V lookup: CDR1 DFQATT, CDR2 SNEGSKA (reference sequence). V was pared by 6 bases and J by 3 bases, with 9 bases between. The CDR3 sequence: CSARLNNQPQHF. The CDR3 DNA is TGCAGTGCCCGGTTGAACAATCAGCCCCAGCATTTT.

This clonotype was counted at least ten times. The J gene is TRBJ2-7, the V gene TRBV28, with TRBD1 matching 7 bases. Germline CDR1 is MDHEN and CDR2 is SYDVKM. CDR3 length: 13 amino acids. V shed 5 bases and J 3 bases; nucleotides not matched to a gene: 4. The CDR3 coding sequence is TGTGCCAGCAGTATCGGGACAGACTACGAGCAGTACTTC. Translated: CASSIGTDYEQYF.

This clonotype has a count of ten or more. This sequence joins TRBV6-1 and TRBJ1-5; TRBD1 agrees at 11 bases. J gave up 6 bases and V 4 bases, and 5 bases lay outside the gene matches. Looked up from germline, CDR1 is MNHNS and CDR2 is SASEGT. This CDR3 region has 15 residues. CDR3 sequence reads: CASSVRTGGGQPQHF. CDR3 bases: TGTGCCAGCAGTGTGAGGACAGGGGGCGGTCAGCCCCAGCATTTT.

This clonotype showed up many times. The V gene is TRBV12-3 or TRBV12-4, the J gene TRBJ2-7; a weak D match, TRBD1 (5 bases). V was clipped by 4 bases and J by 0 bases, with 10 bases between them. This CDR3 spans 14 amino acids. In nucleotides, the CDR3 is TGTGCCAGCAGTTCCTACAGGAGCTCCTACGAGCAGTACTTC. This codes for CASSSYRSSYEQYF.

The chain recombines TRBV29-1 with TRBJ2-1; the match to TRBD2 covers 11 bases. The germline V gene encodes CDR1 SQVTM and CDR2 ANQGSEA. The CDR3 extends over 15 amino acids. J lost 7 bases, V lost 5 bases, and 10 bases had no gene match. CDR3 DNA: TGCAGCGTTCCTCCCCTAGCGGGAGGTCAGAATGAGCAGTTCTTC. Amino acids: CSVPPLAGGQNEQFF.

The rearrangement uses TRBV9 and TRBJ1-4, with D unresolved. The CDR3 covers 15 residues. V was cut by 0 bases and J by 0 bases, with 6 bases left in between. Germline V gene data show CDR1 as SGDLS and CDR2 as YYNGEE. CDR3 sequence: CASSVADATNEKLFF. CDR3 bases: TGTGCCAGCAGCGTAGCGGACGCAACTAATGAAAAACTGTTTTTT.

This clonotype was seen at least ten times. The V and J genes are TRBV27 and TRBJ1-3; perhaps TRBD1 as D (5 bases). The CDR3 runs 15 residues. Germline lookup yields CDR1 MNHEY and CDR2 SMNVEV (reference sequence). V was trimmed by 0 bases and J by 5 bases, leaving 11 bases between them. The CDR3 DNA is TGTGCCAGCAGTTTATCCGGGGCGCGGAGAAACACCATATATTTT. Translating gives CASSLSGARRNTIYF.

This clonotype was found many times. This rearrangement joins TRBV6-2 or TRBV6-3 to TRBJ1-6; possibly TRBD1 for D (5 bases). V lost 6 bases, J lost 5 bases, and 14 bases lay in between. The CDR3 runs to 15 residues. Looked up from germline, CDR1 is MNHEY and CDR2 is SVGEGT. The CDR3 region has the DNA TGTGCCAGCAGCGGTGGGGGGGAGAATAATTCACCCCTCCACTTT. Translated: CASSGGGENNSPLHF.

This clonotype appeared a few times. The chain employs TRBV13 and TRBJ2-3; D uncertain. The V gene lost 5 bases and the J gene lost 5 bases, with 17 bases spanning the gap. This CDR3 spans 15 amino acids. Looked up from germline, CDR1 is PRHDT and CDR2 is FYEKMQ (reference sequence). CDR3 coding DNA: TGTGCCAGCAGCCGGGCGATGTCAGCCGGAGATACGCAGTATTTT. Translating it yields CASSRAMSAGDTQYF.

This clonotype was observed many times. The rearrangement uses TRBV7-9 and TRBJ1-1; D might be TRBD1 (5 bases). CDR3 length equals 15 residues. Germline CDR1 and CDR2: SEHNR and FQNEAQ (reference sequence). V dropped 1 base and J dropped 0 bases, with 9 bases sitting between them. For the CDR3, the DNA is TGTGCCAGCAGCTTAGGAGGGGACTTGAACACTGAAGCTTTCTTT. Its translation is CASSLGGDLNTEAFF.